The 22 T cell receptor beta chains in this list originate from one sample, sequenced in a study of high-grade serous ovarian cancer treatment subgroups. Tumor samples were taken before definitive surgery or chemotherapy. The repertoire was sequenced with immunoSEQ multiplex PCR; TCRdb's copy has only in-frame clones and lacks some. The sample shows 10,000 to 12,000 clones, over 65% of them seen only once. The sequenced material came from tumor tissue. Every receptor here comes from a human donor with high-grade serous ovarian cancer.

The sample holds a few counts of this clone. This CDR3 is CAWSPYLGQGTGNTIYF. Here the CDR3 DNA reads TGTGCCTGGAGCCCCTACCTTGGACAGGGAACTGGAAACACCATATATTTT. The chain joins TRBV30 to TRBJ1-3; TRBD1 aligns across 8 bases. This CDR3 spans 17 amino acids. CDR1 is GTSNPN and CDR2 is SVGIG in the germline V gene (reference sequence). Unmatched junction bases numbered 12, after V lost 3 bases and J lost 2 bases.

The chain has TRBV5-6 and TRBJ1-1, with 8 bases matching TRBD1. V gave up 2 bases and J gave up 3 bases; unmatched junction bases: 3. CDR1 and CDR2 from the germline V gene are SGHDT and YYEEEE. The CDR3 loop spans 14 amino acids. The CDR3 region is CASSFGTGHTEAFF. For the CDR3, the DNA is TGTGCCAGCAGCTTCGGGACAGGCCACACTGAAGCTTTCTTT.

This clone was detected a few times. The rearrangement links TRBV7-2 to TRBJ2-7; 14 positions agree with TRBD2. The CDR3 consists of 17 residues. Trimming removed 6 bases from V and 0 bases from J; junction bases left unmatched: 7. Germline V gives CDR1 SGHTA, CDR2 FQGNSA. Here the CDR3 reads CASSGLAGGLPSYEQYF. CDR3 bases: TGTGCCAGCAGTGGACTAGCGGGAGGCCTACCCTCCTACGAGCAGTACTTC.

The chain combines TRBV9 with TRBJ1-5; D not resolved. Between the trimmed V and J ends, which lost 0 bases and 0 bases, there was a span of 7 bases. CDR3 length equals 15 residues. Germline V gives CDR1 SGDLS, CDR2 YYNGEE. The CDR3 spells CASSVAGYSNQPQHF. The CDR3 DNA follows: TGTGCCAGCAGCGTAGCCGGTTATAGCAATCAGCCCCAGCATTTT.

This sequence joins TRBV15 and TRBJ2-1; 7 bases match TRBD2. This CDR3 contains 16 residues. Germline lookup yields CDR1 LNHNV and CDR2 YYDKDF (reference sequence). V dropped 7 bases and J dropped 5; count of bases not matched to a gene: 14. The CDR3 loop is CATTPTWRETDNEQFF. Here the CDR3 DNA reads TGTGCCACCACCCCGACCTGGCGGGAGACTGACAATGAGCAGTTCTTC.

V usage is TRBV27 and J usage is TRBJ1-2, with TRBD1 matching 7 bases. This CDR3 contains 13 residues. CDR1 is MNHEY, CDR2 SMNVEV, per germline (reference sequence). J was trimmed by 8 bases and V by 6 bases; bases with no gene match: 9. CDR3 sequence (DNA): TGTGCCAGCAGCAACACAGGGGTGCGAGGCTACACCTTC. The encoded protein is CASSNTGVRGYTF.

This clone was detected once. The chain carries TRBV27 and TRBJ2-3; D is perhaps TRBD2 (6 bases). With 6 bases removed from V and 1 base from J, the gap between germline ends came to 23 bases. Germline assignment: CDR1 MNHEY and CDR2 SMNVEV (reference sequence). This CDR3 spans 18 amino acids. The CDR3 spells CASSPVWLARGGTDTQYF. CDR3 coding DNA: TGTGCCAGCAGCCCAGTCTGGTTAGCGCGCGGGGGCACAGATACGCAGTATTTT.

The chain joins TRBV10-3 to TRBJ2-7; 10 nucleotides align to TRBD2. This CDR3 has 17 amino acids. Trimming at V came to 4 bases and at J to 2 bases, leaving 11 bases not matched to a gene. Germline V gene lookup returns CDR1 ENHRY and CDR2 SYGVKD. The DNA of the CDR3 is TGTGCCATCAGTGGATTCCGAGGGCTAGCGGGAGCCTACGAGCAGTACTTC. Its translation is CAISGFRGLAGAYEQYF.

V usage is TRBV27 and J usage is TRBJ2-7; TRBD1 might be the D (5 bases). This CDR3 has 14 amino acids. The germline CDR1 and CDR2 sequences are MNHEY and SMNVEV (reference sequence). Trimming shortened V by 3 bases and J by 6 bases, and 15 bases separated the two germline ends. The CDR3, as DNA: TGTGCCAGCAGTTTCTTCGCTGGGCAGGGCGAGCAGTACTTC. Translation: CASSFFAGQGEQYF.

The chain combines TRBV27 with TRBJ2-3; D possibly corresponds to TRBD2 (6 bases). The CDR3 is 14 residues long. V was shortened by 5 bases and J by 2 bases, with 11 bases between the two germline ends. Germline CDR1 reads MNHEY; CDR2 reads SMNVEV (reference sequence). The CDR3 is CASSPWTNTDTQYF. For the CDR3, the DNA is TGTGCCAGCAGTCCGTGGACTAACACAGATACGCAGTATTTT.

The gene calls are TRBV5-1 and TRBJ1-5; D possibly corresponds to TRBD1 (5 bases). The CDR3 spans 15 residues. The germline CDR1 and CDR2 sequences are SGHRS and YFSETQ. Trimming cost V 0 bases and J 3 bases, with 10 bases left between them. The CDR3 DNA sequence: TGCGCCAGCAGCTTGGCGGCGGGGCCCAATCAGCCCCAGCATTTT. Residues: CASSLAAGPNQPQHF.

This clone came up a few times. This chain links TRBV28 with TRBJ1-2; D is unclear. Trimming stripped 5 bases from V and 5 bases from J, with 15 bases between. This CDR3 spans 14 amino acids. Germline CDR1 is MDHEN and CDR2 is SYDVKM. CDR3 loop: CASSDPGLTYGYTF. The CDR3 DNA is TGTGCCAGCAGTGACCCCGGACTGACTTATGGCTACACCTTC.

The chain is built from TRBV5-3 and TRBJ1-5; weak D call: TRBD1 (6 bases). Being an ORF, TRBV5-3 has a function that is uncertain. The CDR3 contains 19 residues. V gave up 2 bases and J gave up 2 bases, with 23 bases separating them. The CDR3 here is CARSFEDGGQALGNQPQHF. CDR3 coding DNA: TGTGCCAGAAGCTTTGAAGACGGGGGGCAGGCCCTTGGCAATCAGCCCCAGCATTTT.

The chain recombines TRBV6-5 with TRBJ2-1, with TRBD2 matching over 7 bases. Germline V CDR1 and CDR2: MNHEY, SVGAGI. The CDR3 is made up of 15 amino acids. The trim removed 4 bases at V and 4 bases at J, leaving 7 bases unmatched. In DNA form, the CDR3 reads TGTGCCAGCAGTTGGCGGGCGGGAGCGTACAATGAGCAGTTCTTC. It translates to CASSWRAGAYNEQFF.

The chain joins TRBV4-1 to TRBJ2-1; a weak D match, TRBD2 (6 bases). CDR1 is MGHRA, CDR2 YSYEKL, per germline. CDR3 length: 17 amino acids. The V and J ends lost 3 bases and 0 bases respectively, with 15 bases between them. The CDR3 nucleotides are TGCGCCAGCAGCCACCCCACCGCGGGAAACTCCTACAATGAGCAGTTCTTC. Translated: CASSHPTAGNSYNEQFF.

CDR3 amino acids: CASSSDSSYNEQFF. The CDR3 DNA reads as TGTGCCAGCAGTTCGGACAGCTCCTACAATGAGCAGTTCTTC. This sequence joins TRBV6-6 and TRBJ2-1; TRBD1 might be the D (6 bases). Trimming left V 4 bases short and J 0 bases short, with 7 bases between. Germline V gene data show CDR1 as MNHNY and CDR2 as SVGAGI (reference sequence). The CDR3 is made up of 14 amino acids.

The J gene is TRBJ2-7, the V gene TRBV18; D unclear. In germline, CDR1 is KGHSH, CDR2 LQKENI. This CDR3 is 14 amino acids long. V was shortened by 2 bases and J by 0 bases, with 8 bases between the two germline ends. The CDR3 DNA is TGTGCCAGCTCACCAATTGGTAGCTCCTACGAGCAGTACTTC. Translation: CASSPIGSSYEQYF.

This clone appeared a few times. This chain links TRBV30 with TRBJ1-4, with D possibly TRBD1 on 6 matching bases. The CDR3 runs 14 residues. V lost 4 bases and J 5 bases, leaving 14 bases between the germline ends. Per germline, CDR1 GTSNPN and CDR2 SVGIG (reference sequence). CDR3 region: CAWTPRGPNEKLFF. CDR3 coding DNA: TGTGCCTGGACCCCCAGGGGCCCCAATGAAAAACTGTTTTTT.

In its sample, this clone was seen once. The chain carries TRBV19 and TRBJ2-5; 8 nucleotides line up with TRBD1. The J call may be mistaken, given a closer DNA end match to TRBJ2-7. Germline V lookup: CDR1 LNHDA, CDR2 SQIVND (reference sequence). CDR3 size: 15 residues. CDR3 sequence (DNA): TGTGCCAGTAGCCTCGGCAGGGGGCCCCACTACGAGCAGTACTTC. Translation: CASSLGRGPHYEQYF.

The chain recombines TRBV7-9 with TRBJ2-4, with D possibly matching TRBD2 (7 bases). CDR3 length equals 16 residues. The V gene lost 1 base and the J gene lost 0 bases, with 10 bases spanning the gap. Germline CDR1 SEHNR, CDR2 FQNEAQ (reference sequence). CDR3 nucleotide sequence: TGTGCCAGCAGCTTAGATGGGGGGGCAGCCAAAAACATTCAGTACTTC. Amino acids: CASSLDGGAAKNIQYF.

The rearrangement uses TRBV11-3 and TRBJ1-1; TRBD1 is a possible D gene (5 bases). The V and J ends lost 5 bases and 7 bases respectively, with 17 bases between them. In germline, CDR1 is SGHNT, CDR2 YENEEA. CDR3 length: 14 amino acids. The CDR3 spells CASSPTGGGDEAFF. CDR3 DNA: TGTGCCAGCAGCCCCACCGGGGGAGGGGATGAAGCTTTCTTT.

This clone was recorded a few times. This chain links TRBV9 with TRBJ2-6, with 9 bases aligning to TRBD1. From germline, CDR1 is SGDLS and CDR2 YYNGEE. This CDR3 comprises 18 residues. V shed 6 bases, J shed 4 bases, and the junction held 14 bases outside the gene matches. The CDR3 DNA follows: TGTGCCAGCACCCTCCCCCGGACAGGGGCCGGCGGGGCCAACGTCCTGACTTTC. As protein: CASTLPRTGAGGANVLTF.